Presented here are 7 T cell receptor beta chains from one specimen sequenced in a study of OX40 agonist ivuxolimab in advanced cancers. Some clones are missing from TCRdb's copy, which holds only in-frame ones; the method was immunoSEQ multiplex PCR. Of about 81,000 clones listed, 88% were seen once; the top ten hold around 0.5%. The sequences come from CD4+ or CD8+ T cells sorted from blood, collected in a trial of the OX40 agonist ivuxolimab. The receptors stem from an adult with an advanced solid tumor such as melanoma, head and neck, liver or kidney cancer.

This clone came up once. V usage is TRBV6-5 and J usage is TRBJ2-1, with D perhaps TRBD1 (6 bases). This CDR3 is 14 amino acids long. CDR1 and CDR2 (germline): MNHEY, SVGAGI. Trimming shortened V by 0 bases and J by 5 bases, and 8 bases separated the two germline ends. CDR3 residues: CASSYSTGDNEQFF. DNA of the CDR3: TGTGCCAGCAGTTACTCGACAGGAGACAATGAGCAGTTCTTC.

V gene TRBV18 combines with J gene TRBJ1-2; weak D call: TRBD1 (5 bases). V was pared by 3 bases and J by 7 bases, with 15 bases between. The CDR3 has 14 residues. From germline, CDR1 is KGHSH and CDR2 LQKENI. In DNA, the CDR3 is TGTGCCAGCTCACCCAAAGGGACGGAAGGTGGCTACACCTTC. It translates to CASSPKGTEGGYTF.

In this sample, this clone turned up once. The gene calls are TRBV6-5 and TRBJ1-2; TRBD1 matches at 9 bases. The CDR3 runs 13 residues. J lost 3 bases, V lost 10 bases, and 6 bases had no gene match. CDR1 and CDR2 from the germline V gene are MNHEY and SVGAGI. DNA for the CDR3: TGTGCCACCGGACAGGGGTTGGACTATGGCTACACCTTC. Translated, it gives CATGQGLDYGYTF.

This clone was observed a handful of times. J is TRBJ1-1 and V is TRBV7-9, with D perhaps TRBD1 (6 bases). V dropped 4 bases and J dropped 5 bases, with 8 bases sitting between them. Germline V gene data show CDR1 as SEHNR and CDR2 as FQNEAQ (reference sequence). The CDR3 is made up of 12 amino acids. Here the CDR3 reads CASSSQGTEAFF. The CDR3 DNA reads TGTGCCAGCAGCTCCCAGGGGACTGAAGCTTTCTTT.

This chain joins TRBV7-2 and TRBJ2-7; 8 bases line up with TRBD2. CDR3 length equals 17 residues. V gave up 5 bases and J gave up 4 bases; unmatched junction bases: 16. CDR1 is SGHTA, CDR2 FQGNSA, per germline. The CDR3 nucleotides are TGTGCCAGCAGCAAACAACCCGGGGGGGCCCCTGGTTACGAGCAGTACTTC. This sequence encodes CASSKQPGGAPGYEQYF.

This chain connects TRBV2 to TRBJ2-6; no definite D call. Trimming removed 5 bases at V and 2 bases at J, with 10 bases between. The CDR3 spans 15 residues. Germline V gene data show CDR1 as SNHLY and CDR2 as FYNNEI. This CDR3 reads CASSSVDTGANVLTF. Written as DNA, the CDR3 is TGTGCCAGCAGTTCGGTCGACACTGGGGCCAACGTCCTGACTTTC.

This clone was seen a single time. The chain combines TRBV6-1 with TRBJ2-1; D gene unclear. This CDR3 has 15 amino acids. Trimming took 7 bases from V and 0 from J, leaving 13 bases between them. Per the germline V gene, CDR1 is MNHNS and CDR2 is SASEGT. The CDR3 DNA reads as TGTGCCAGCATTGGACCGACGAGCTCCTACAATGAGCAGTTCTTC. Its protein is CASIGPTSSYNEQFF.